These 27 T cell receptor beta chains came from one sample sequenced in a study of T cells in Graves' hyperthyroidism and ophthalmopathy. RNA transcripts gave rise to amplified TCR beta CDR3 regions. The study used the HTBI primer set for a first-round RT-PCR of the TCR CDR3. TCRdb ran MiXCR on the multiplex PCR reads and lists one entry per CDR3 protein. The sample has approximately 600,000 distinct CDR3 sequences, about 15% seen once. Sequencing input: blood. All receptors derive from a woman aged 40 to 50 with Graves' ophthalmopathy.

This clonotype was counted many times. The genes are TRBV29-1 and TRBJ2-7, with 10 nucleotides matching TRBD1. J was trimmed by 5 bases and V by 5 bases; bases with no gene match: 6. CDR1 is SQVTM and CDR2 is ANQGSEA in the germline V gene. This CDR3 has 13 amino acids. CDR3 coding DNA: TGCAGCGTTCGTCGCGGGACAGGGGACGAGCAGTACTTC. Protein sequence: CSVRRGTGDEQYF.

This clonotype was seen a single time. The V call is TRBV28, the J call TRBJ2-5, with 7 bases aligning to TRBD1. The CDR3 sequence is 13 residues long. CDR1 is MDHEN, CDR2 SYDVKM, per germline. With V trimmed by 8 bases and J by 3 bases, 6 bases remained unmatched. CDR3: CASLPGTEETQYF. DNA of the CDR3: TGTGCCAGCCTCCCCGGGACAGAAGAGACCCAGTACTTC.

The sample holds many counts of this clonotype. The DNA of the CDR3 is TGTGCCATCAGTGAGTCGGGCGGTGAGCAGTACTTC. Residues: CAISESGGEQYF. V and J are TRBV10-3 and TRBJ2-7; D is uncertain. The CDR3 runs 12 residues. Germline CDR1 and CDR2: ENHRY and SYGVKD. Between the trimmed V and J ends, which lost 0 bases and 7 bases, there was a span of 7 bases.

The chain employs TRBV28 and TRBJ2-4; D is unresolved. CDR1 and CDR2 from the germline V gene are MDHEN and SYDVKM. V was trimmed by 6 bases and J by 0 bases, leaving 9 bases between them. The CDR3 runs to 14 residues. CDR3 region: CASSWKIAKNIQYF. The CDR3 bases are TGTGCCAGCAGCTGGAAGATAGCCAAAAACATTCAGTACTTC.

In this sample, this clonotype turned up many times. The V gene is TRBV28, the J gene TRBJ1-5; tentatively, D is TRBD1 (5 bases). The CDR3 runs to 16 residues. V dropped 4 bases and J dropped 7 bases, with 20 bases sitting between them. Germline CDR1 and CDR2: MDHEN and SYDVKM. CDR3 bases: TGTGCCAGCAGTTCACCCTTGACAGCCACCAAGCAGCCCCAGCATTTT. Translated: CASSSPLTATKQPQHF.

This clonotype turned up a few times. The chain combines TRBV24-1 with TRBJ1-5; 8 nucleotides line up with TRBD1. CDR3 length equals 15 residues. J lost 2 bases, V lost 5 bases, and 4 bases had no gene match. Germline CDR1 KGHDR, CDR2 SFDVKD. The CDR3 nucleotides read TGTGCCACCAGTGCTAAGGGACAGGGCAATCAGCCCCAGCATTTT. This gives the protein CATSAKGQGNQPQHF.

Worth noting for this clonotype: A single base separates this from a much larger clone, so it may be a read error. V usage is TRBV19 and J usage is TRBJ1-5, with 7 bases fitting TRBD1. V shed 3 bases, J shed 3 bases, and the junction held 2 bases outside the gene matches. Germline-derived CDR1 and CDR2 are LNHDA and SQIVND (reference sequence). CDR3 size: 14 residues. The CDR3 region is CASSIGTANQPQHF. The CDR3 nucleotides read TGTGCCAGTAGTATCGGGACAGCCAATCAGCCCCAGCATTTT.

This chain joins TRBV10-3 and TRBJ1-2; tentative D call: TRBD1 (6 bases). The CDR3 extends over 13 amino acids. Between the trimmed V and J ends, which lost 8 bases and 0 bases, there was a span of 10 bases. CDR1 and CDR2 (germline): ENHRY, SYGVKD. DNA for the CDR3: TGTGCCATCCGCGACAGGTCTAACTATGGCTACACCTTC. Translation: CAIRDRSNYGYTF.

The rearrangement joins TRBV6-2 or TRBV6-3 to TRBJ1-5, with a weak D call TRBD1 (5 bases). V lost 5 bases, J lost 12 bases, and 20 bases lay in between. The CDR3 has 14 residues. Germline V gene lookup returns CDR1 MNHEY and CDR2 SVGEGT. The CDR3 spells CASSVNGARSGQHF. In DNA form, the CDR3 reads TGTGCCAGCAGTGTGAATGGGGCCCGCAGTGGCCAGCATTTT.

This clonotype was picked up many times. This sequence joins TRBV20-1 and TRBJ2-7; D is possibly TRBD2 (5 bases). The CDR3 loop spans 14 amino acids. CDR1 is DFQATT and CDR2 is SNEGSKA in the germline V gene (reference sequence). The V end was cut by 4 bases, the J end by 3 bases, with 16 bases between. CDR3 region: CSAIPVVEGYEQYF. The CDR3 DNA follows: TGCAGTGCTATTCCGGTAGTAGAGGGCTACGAGCAGTACTTC.

This clonotype has only a few counts. The V call is TRBV5-1, the J call TRBJ1-5, with D unresolved. The CDR3 spans 19 residues. Trimming cost V 4 bases and J 0 bases, with 23 bases left between them. Germline V gene sequence: CDR1 SGHRS, CDR2 YFSETQ. The CDR3 sequence is CASSPHDPKHHYSNQPQHF. The CDR3 nucleotides are TGCGCCAGCAGCCCCCATGATCCAAAACACCATTATAGCAATCAGCCCCAGCATTTT.

This chain connects TRBV19 to TRBJ2-5; tentative D call: TRBD2 (5 bases). There are 12 residues in the CDR3. In germline, CDR1 is LNHDA, CDR2 SQIVND (reference sequence). V lost 8 bases and J lost 5, with 12 bases in between. CDR3: CASQIPGETQYF. The CDR3 coding sequence is TGTGCCAGTCAAATACCGGGGGAGACCCAGTACTTC.

Many counts were recorded for this clonotype. The genes are TRBV27 and TRBJ1-1; 7 positions agree with TRBD1. The V gene end was trimmed by 1 base and the J gene end by 3 bases; junction bases not matched to a gene: 8. CDR1 and CDR2 (germline): MNHEY, SMNVEV (reference sequence). CDR3 length equals 16 residues. The CDR3 bases are TGTGCCAGCAGTTTATGGGCAGGGGGTCCATACACTGAAGCTTTCTTT. It codes for CASSLWAGGPYTEAFF.

This clonotype was observed at least ten times. The V call is TRBV6-1, the J call TRBJ2-3; D unclear. Germline loops: CDR1 MNHNS, CDR2 SASEGT. The CDR3 spans 12 residues. The V end was cut by 10 bases, the J end by 0 bases, with 8 bases between. The CDR3 loop is CATFGSTDTQYF. CDR3 coding DNA: TGTGCCACATTTGGGAGCACAGATACGCAGTATTTT.

This clonotype appeared many times. The V call is TRBV6-1, the J call TRBJ2-3; possible D gene TRBD2, 5 bases. Between the trimmed V and J ends, which lost 4 bases and 2 bases, there was a span of 13 bases. The germline V gene has CDR1 MNHNS and CDR2 SASEGT. CDR3 length: 15 amino acids. The CDR3 DNA follows: TGTGCCAGCAGTGCCCTAGTGGGAGTCACAGATACGCAGTATTTT. This encodes CASSALVGVTDTQYF.

This clonotype appeared many times. The chain recombines TRBV10-3 with TRBJ2-7; 8 positions agree with TRBD1. The CDR3 has 14 residues. Losses at the gene ends were 7 bases for V and 4 bases for J; bases not matched to a gene: 9. Germline assignment: CDR1 ENHRY and CDR2 SYGVKD. The CDR3 nucleotides are TGTGCCATCAAACCGGGACAGGAATATTACGAGCAGTACTTC. Translated: CAIKPGQEYYEQYF.

This clonotype was seen repeatedly, ten times or more. The chain uses TRBV5-1 and TRBJ2-2, with D possibly being TRBD1 (6 bases). CDR3 length: 15 amino acids. Germline lookup yields CDR1 SGHRS and CDR2 YFSETQ. Trimming cost V 3 bases and J 0 bases, with 9 bases left between them. The DNA of the CDR3 is TGCGCCAGCAGCTCGGACAGTTCGAACACCGGGGAGCTGTTTTTT. Its translation: CASSSDSSNTGELFF.

The gene calls are TRBV6-2 or TRBV6-3 and TRBJ1-5; perhaps TRBD1 as D (6 bases). V lost 4 bases to trimming and J lost 7 bases, with 14 bases between them. Germline V lookup: CDR1 MNHEY, CDR2 SVGEGT. The length of the CDR3 is 14 residues. The CDR3: CASSSQQGGQPQHF. CDR3 sequence (DNA): TGTGCCAGCAGTTCTCAACAGGGTGGACAGCCCCAGCATTTT.

This clonotype was detected many times. In nucleotides, the CDR3 is TGTGCCAGCACCCCGACAGAGAGCTCCTATAATTCACCCCTCCACTTT. Amino acids: CASTPTESSYNSPLHF. The V gene is TRBV6-5, the J gene TRBJ1-6; possibly TRBD1 for D (5 bases). There are 16 residues in the CDR3. The germline V and J ends were trimmed by 7 bases and 0 bases, with 13 bases remaining between them. The V gene's germline CDR1 is MNHEY and CDR2 SVGAGI.

Many counts were recorded for this clonotype. V usage is TRBV20-1 and J usage is TRBJ1-1, with D perhaps TRBD1 (5 bases). The CDR3 spans 13 residues. Germline CDR1 and CDR2: DFQATT and SNEGSKA (reference sequence). The V end lost 3 bases, the J end lost 2 bases, and 10 bases lay between the germline ends. CDR3: CSASRGANTEAFF. The DNA for the CDR3 is TGCAGTGCTAGCCGGGGCGCTAACACTGAAGCTTTCTTT.

This clonotype was detected many times. The V gene is TRBV7-9, the J gene TRBJ2-7, with 7 bases lining up with TRBD1. This CDR3 has 15 residues. Germline trimming cut 3 bases from V and 2 bases from J; bases unmatched to any gene: 7. Germline V gene data show CDR1 as SEHNR and CDR2 as FQNEAQ (reference sequence). CDR3 sequence: CASSLGGTGAYEQYF. CDR3 in DNA: TGTGCCAGCAGCTTGGGTGGAACAGGGGCCTACGAGCAGTACTTC.

In this sample, this clonotype turned up many times. J is TRBJ2-5 and V is TRBV20-1, with 9 bases fitting TRBD2. The germline gives CDR1 DFQATT, CDR2 SNEGSKA (reference sequence). This CDR3 has 17 residues. J was trimmed by 0 bases and V by 0 bases; bases with no gene match: 8. CDR3 bases: TGCAGTGCTAGAGATTCGTCGGCTAGCGGGAACCAAGAGACCCAGTACTTC. Residues: CSARDSSASGNQETQYF.

The CDR3 DNA sequence: TGTGCCAGCAGCCTGGTTAACTCTGGAAACACCATATATTTT. Translating it yields CASSLVNSGNTIYF. V is TRBV3-1 and J is TRBJ1-3; no clear D gene. V was cut by 4 bases and J by 0 bases, with 7 bases left in between. This CDR3 region has 14 residues. Germline CDR1 and CDR2: LGHDT and YNNKEL (reference sequence).

The sample holds many counts of this clonotype. V and J are TRBV6-5 and TRBJ1-3; D gene uncertain. Trimming removed 1 base from V and 4 bases from J, with 11 bases in between. The CDR3 has 15 amino acids. Germline V gene lookup returns CDR1 MNHEY and CDR2 SVGAGI. The CDR3 here is CASSYWGSSGNTIYF. Written as DNA, the CDR3 is TGTGCCAGCAGTTACTGGGGAAGCTCGGGAAACACCATATATTTT.

This clonotype was recorded many times. This CDR3 is CASSIDGQGLGTQYF. The CDR3 nucleotides are TGTGCCAGTAGTATAGATGGGCAGGGCCTAGGGACCCAGTACTTC. This chain uses TRBV19 with TRBJ2-5; TRBD1 might be the D (5 bases). V was shortened by 0 bases and J by 7 bases, with 15 bases between the two germline ends. CDR3 length equals 15 residues. Germline assignment: CDR1 LNHDA and CDR2 SQIVND (reference sequence). Variable domain in full (rest from reference TRBV19 and TRBJ2-5): DGGITQSPKYLFRKEGQNVTLSCEQNLNHDAMYWYRQDPGQGLRLIYYSQIVNDFQKGDIAEGYSVSREKKESFPLTVTSAQKNPTAFYLCASSIDGQGLGTQYFGPGTRLLVL.

This clonotype has ten or more counts. The chain carries TRBV27 and TRBJ2-5; 10 positions agree with TRBD2. The germline V gene encodes CDR1 MNHEY and CDR2 SMNVEV (reference sequence). The junction had 14 bases not matched to a gene; V was cut back by 8 bases and J by 2 bases. The CDR3 is 17 amino acids. The CDR3 coding sequence is TGTGCCAGCGGCGTGAGCGGGAGGGCCGGAGGGCAAGAGACCCAGTACTTC. This gives the protein CASGVSGRAGGQETQYF.

This clonotype has a single count. The rearrangement links TRBV7-3 to TRBJ2-2; unclear D gene. V shed 5 bases and J shed 6 bases, with 16 bases lying between them. CDR3 length: 15 amino acids. CDR1 and CDR2 from the germline V gene are SGHTA and FQGTGA. The CDR3, as DNA: TGTGCCAGCAGCCCCATGGGCCCCGGCCCCGGGGAGCTGTTTTTT. It translates to CASSPMGPGPGELFF.